The present TCR beta chain was sequenced within a study of blood T cell repertoires in COVID-19. Study details: T cells, B-cell-depleted T cells, or PBMCs supplied cDNA or gDNA.

Profiled with immunoSEQ multiplex PCR; TCRdb holds only in-frame clones, not every one. The data show 200,000 to 250,000 clones, with about 87% seen just once and 2.5% to 3% held by the top ten. CDR1 and CDR2 (germline): KGHSH, LQKENI. The J segment lost 3 bases and the V segment lost 2 bases, leaving 2 bases of the junction unmatched. The CDR3 length is 14 residues. The source material was PBMCs or T cells enriched from blood (not recorded which). The rearrangement joins TRBV18 to TRBJ1-2; TRBD1 aligns across 8 bases. The origin of this receptor is a woman aged 30 to 39 who had recovered from COVID-19. In DNA, the CDR3 is TGTGCCAGCTCACCAGGCAGGGGGCACTATGGCTACACCTTC. Translated, it gives CASSPGRGHYGYTF.